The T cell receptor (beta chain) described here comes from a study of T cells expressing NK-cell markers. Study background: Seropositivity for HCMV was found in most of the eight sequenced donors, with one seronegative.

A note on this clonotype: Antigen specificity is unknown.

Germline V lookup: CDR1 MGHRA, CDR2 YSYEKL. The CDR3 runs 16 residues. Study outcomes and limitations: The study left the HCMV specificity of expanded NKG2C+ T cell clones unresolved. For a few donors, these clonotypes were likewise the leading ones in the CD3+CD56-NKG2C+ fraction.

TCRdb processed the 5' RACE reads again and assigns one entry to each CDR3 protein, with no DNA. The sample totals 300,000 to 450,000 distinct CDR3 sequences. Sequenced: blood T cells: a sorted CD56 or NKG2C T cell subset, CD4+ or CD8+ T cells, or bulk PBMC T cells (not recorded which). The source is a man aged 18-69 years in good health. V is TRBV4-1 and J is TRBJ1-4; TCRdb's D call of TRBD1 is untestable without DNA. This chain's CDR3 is CASSQDPGYFGEKLFF.